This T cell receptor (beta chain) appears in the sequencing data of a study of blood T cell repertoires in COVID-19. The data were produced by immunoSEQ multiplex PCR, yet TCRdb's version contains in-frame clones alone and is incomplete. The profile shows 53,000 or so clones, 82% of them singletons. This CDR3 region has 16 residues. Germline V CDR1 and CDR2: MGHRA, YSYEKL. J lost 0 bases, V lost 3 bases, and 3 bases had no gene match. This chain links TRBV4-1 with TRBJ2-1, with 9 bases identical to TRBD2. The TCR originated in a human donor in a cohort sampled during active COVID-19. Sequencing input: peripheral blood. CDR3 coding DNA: TGCGCCAGCAGCCAGCGACTAGCGGACTCCTACAATGAGCAGTTCTTC. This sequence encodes CASSQRLADSYNEQFF.